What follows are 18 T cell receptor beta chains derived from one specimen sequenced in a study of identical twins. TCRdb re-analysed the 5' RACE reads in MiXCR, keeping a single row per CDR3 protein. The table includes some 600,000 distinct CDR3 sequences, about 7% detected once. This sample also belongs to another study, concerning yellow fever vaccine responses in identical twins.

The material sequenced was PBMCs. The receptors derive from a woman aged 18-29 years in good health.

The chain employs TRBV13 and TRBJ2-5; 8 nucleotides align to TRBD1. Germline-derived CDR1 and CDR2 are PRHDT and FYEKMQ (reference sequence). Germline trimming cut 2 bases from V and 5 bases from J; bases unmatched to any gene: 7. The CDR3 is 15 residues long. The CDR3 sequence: CASSLPQGARETQYF. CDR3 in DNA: TGTGCCAGCAGCTTACCGCAGGGGGCGAGGGAGACCCAGTACTTC.

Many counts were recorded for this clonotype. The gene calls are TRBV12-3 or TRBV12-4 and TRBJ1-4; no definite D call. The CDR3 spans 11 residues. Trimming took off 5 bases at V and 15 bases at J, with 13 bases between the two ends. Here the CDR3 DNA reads TGTGCCAGCAGTCTAGGCCAAGAGTTGTTTTTT. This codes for CASSLGQELFF.

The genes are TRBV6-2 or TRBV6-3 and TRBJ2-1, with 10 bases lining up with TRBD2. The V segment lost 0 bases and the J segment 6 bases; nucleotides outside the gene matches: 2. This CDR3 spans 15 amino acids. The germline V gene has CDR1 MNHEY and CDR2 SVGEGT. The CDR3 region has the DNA TGTGCCAGCAGTTACTCGCCTAGCGGGGGCAATGAGCAGTTCTTC. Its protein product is CASSYSPSGGNEQFF.

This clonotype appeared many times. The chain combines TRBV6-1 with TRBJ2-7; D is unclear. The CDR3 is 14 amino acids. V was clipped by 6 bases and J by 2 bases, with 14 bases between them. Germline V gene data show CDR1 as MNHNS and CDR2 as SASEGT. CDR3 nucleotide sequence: TGTGCCAGCAGCCCGGGCTACGACACCTACGAGCAGTACTTC. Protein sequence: CASSPGYDTYEQYF.

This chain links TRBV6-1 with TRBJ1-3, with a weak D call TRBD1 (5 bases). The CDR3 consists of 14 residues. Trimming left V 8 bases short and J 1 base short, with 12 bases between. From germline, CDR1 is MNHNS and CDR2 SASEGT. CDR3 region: CASEAGGSGNTIYF. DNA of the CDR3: TGTGCCAGCGAAGCGGGGGGGTCTGGAAACACCATATATTTT.

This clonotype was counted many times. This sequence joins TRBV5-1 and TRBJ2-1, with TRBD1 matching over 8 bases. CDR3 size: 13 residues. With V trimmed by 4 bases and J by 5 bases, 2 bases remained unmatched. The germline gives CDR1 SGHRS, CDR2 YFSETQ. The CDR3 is CASSRTGNNEQFF. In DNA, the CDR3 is TGCGCCAGCAGCCGGACAGGGAACAATGAGCAGTTCTTC. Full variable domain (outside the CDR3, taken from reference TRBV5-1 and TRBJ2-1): KAGVTQTPRYLIKTRGQQVTLSCSPISGHRSVSWYQQTPGQGLQFLFEYFSETQRNKGNFPGRFSGRQFSNSRSEMNVSTLELGDSALYLCASSRTGNNEQFFGPGTRLTVL.

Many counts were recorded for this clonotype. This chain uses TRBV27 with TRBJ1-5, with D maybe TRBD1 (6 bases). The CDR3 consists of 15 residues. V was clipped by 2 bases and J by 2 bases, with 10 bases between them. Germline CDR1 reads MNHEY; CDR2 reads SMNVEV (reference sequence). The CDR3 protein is CASSLTGRGNQPQHF. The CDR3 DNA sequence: TGTGCCAGCAGTTTAACAGGGAGGGGCAATCAGCCCCAGCATTTT.

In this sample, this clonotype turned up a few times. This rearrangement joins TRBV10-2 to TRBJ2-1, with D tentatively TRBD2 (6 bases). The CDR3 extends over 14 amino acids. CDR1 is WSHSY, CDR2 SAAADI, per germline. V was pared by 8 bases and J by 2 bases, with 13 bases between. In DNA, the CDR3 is TGCGCCAGCCGGGGGAGCCCCACCTACAATGAGCAGTTCTTC. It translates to CASRGSPTYNEQFF.

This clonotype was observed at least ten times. CDR3 residues: CASSFGDRNSPLHF. As DNA, the CDR3 is TGTGCCAGCAGTTTTGGGGACAGAAATTCACCCCTCCACTTT. The chain couples TRBV12-3 or TRBV12-4 to TRBJ1-6; TRBD1 agrees at 7 bases. The ends lost 3 bases at V and 7 bases at J; junction bases unmatched: 3. This CDR3 spans 14 amino acids.

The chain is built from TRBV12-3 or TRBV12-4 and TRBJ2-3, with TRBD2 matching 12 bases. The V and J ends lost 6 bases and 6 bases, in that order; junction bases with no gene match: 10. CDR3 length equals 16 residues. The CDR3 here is CASSNLAGGPRDTQYF. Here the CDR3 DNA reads TGTGCCAGCAGCAACCTAGCGGGAGGGCCTCGGGATACGCAGTATTTT.

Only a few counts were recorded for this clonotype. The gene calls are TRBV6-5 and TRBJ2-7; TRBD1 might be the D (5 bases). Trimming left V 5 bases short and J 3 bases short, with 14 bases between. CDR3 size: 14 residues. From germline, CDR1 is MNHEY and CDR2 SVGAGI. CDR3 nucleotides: TGTGCCAGCAGTCCTCGAATCAGGGTCTACGAGCAGTACTTC. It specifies CASSPRIRVYEQYF.

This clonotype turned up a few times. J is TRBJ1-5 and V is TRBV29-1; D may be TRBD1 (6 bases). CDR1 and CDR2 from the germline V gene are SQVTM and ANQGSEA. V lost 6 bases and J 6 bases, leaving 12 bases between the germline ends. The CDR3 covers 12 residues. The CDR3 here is CSVRPGAQPQHF. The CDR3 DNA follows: TGCAGCGTACGACCGGGGGCTCAGCCCCAGCATTTT.

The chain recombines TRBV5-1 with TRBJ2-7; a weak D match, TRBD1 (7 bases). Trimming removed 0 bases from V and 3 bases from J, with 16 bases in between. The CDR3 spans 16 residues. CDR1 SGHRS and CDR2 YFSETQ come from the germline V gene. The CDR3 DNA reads TGCGCCAGCAGCTTGGGCCCCGGGACAGCGGGCTACGAGCAGTACTTC. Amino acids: CASSLGPGTAGYEQYF.

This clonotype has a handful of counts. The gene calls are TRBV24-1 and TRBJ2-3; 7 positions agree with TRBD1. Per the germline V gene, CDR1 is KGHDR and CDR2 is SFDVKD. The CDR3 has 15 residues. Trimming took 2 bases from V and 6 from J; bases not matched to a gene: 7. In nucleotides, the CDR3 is TGTGCCACCAGTGATTCTGACAGGGCGAGGGATACGCAGTATTTT. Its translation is CATSDSDRARDTQYF.

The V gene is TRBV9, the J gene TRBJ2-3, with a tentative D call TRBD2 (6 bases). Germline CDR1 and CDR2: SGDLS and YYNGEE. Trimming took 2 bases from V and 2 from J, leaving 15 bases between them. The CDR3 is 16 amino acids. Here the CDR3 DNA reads TGTGCCAGCAGCGTTGAAGGCGGGACCCTCACAGATACGCAGTATTTT. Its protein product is CASSVEGGTLTDTQYF.

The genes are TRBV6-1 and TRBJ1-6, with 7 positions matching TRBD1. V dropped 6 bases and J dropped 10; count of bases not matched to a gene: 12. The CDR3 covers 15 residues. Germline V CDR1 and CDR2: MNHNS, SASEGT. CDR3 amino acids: CASRGLTGETSPLHF. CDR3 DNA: TGTGCCAGCAGGGGCCTTACAGGGGAGACATCACCCCTCCACTTT.

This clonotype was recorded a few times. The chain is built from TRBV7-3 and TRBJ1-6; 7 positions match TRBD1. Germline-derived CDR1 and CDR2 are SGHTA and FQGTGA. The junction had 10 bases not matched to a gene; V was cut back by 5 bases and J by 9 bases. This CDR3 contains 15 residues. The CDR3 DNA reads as TGTGCCAGCAGCGCGACAGGGTTTAATTCTTCACCCCTCCACTTT. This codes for CASSATGFNSSPLHF.

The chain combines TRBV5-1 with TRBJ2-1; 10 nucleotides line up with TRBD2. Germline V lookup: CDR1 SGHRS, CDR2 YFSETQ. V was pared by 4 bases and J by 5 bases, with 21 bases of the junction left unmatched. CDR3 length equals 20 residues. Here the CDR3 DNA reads TGCGCCAGCAGCGACAGATGGGGGCCTAGCGGGAGTATTCGACACAATGAGCAGTTCTTC. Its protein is CASSDRWGPSGSIRHNEQFF.